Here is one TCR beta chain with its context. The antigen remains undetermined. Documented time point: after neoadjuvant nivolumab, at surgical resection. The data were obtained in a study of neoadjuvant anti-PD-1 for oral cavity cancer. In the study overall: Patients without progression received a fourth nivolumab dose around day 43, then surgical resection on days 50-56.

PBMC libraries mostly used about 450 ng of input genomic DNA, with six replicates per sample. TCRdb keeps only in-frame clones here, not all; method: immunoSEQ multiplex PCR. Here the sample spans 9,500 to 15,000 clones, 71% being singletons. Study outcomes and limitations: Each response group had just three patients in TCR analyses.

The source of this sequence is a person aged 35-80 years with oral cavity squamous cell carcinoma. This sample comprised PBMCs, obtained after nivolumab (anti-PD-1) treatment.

CDR3: CASSRQGGSSTDTQYF. The CDR3 bases are TGCGCCAGCAGCCGACAGGGTGGGTCTAGCACAGATACGCAGTATTTT. V and J are TRBV5-1 and TRBJ2-3; 7 nucleotides match TRBD1. The J segment lost 0 bases and the V segment lost 4 bases, leaving 8 bases of the junction unmatched. The germline V gene has CDR1 SGHRS and CDR2 YFSETQ. The CDR3 loop spans 16 amino acids.